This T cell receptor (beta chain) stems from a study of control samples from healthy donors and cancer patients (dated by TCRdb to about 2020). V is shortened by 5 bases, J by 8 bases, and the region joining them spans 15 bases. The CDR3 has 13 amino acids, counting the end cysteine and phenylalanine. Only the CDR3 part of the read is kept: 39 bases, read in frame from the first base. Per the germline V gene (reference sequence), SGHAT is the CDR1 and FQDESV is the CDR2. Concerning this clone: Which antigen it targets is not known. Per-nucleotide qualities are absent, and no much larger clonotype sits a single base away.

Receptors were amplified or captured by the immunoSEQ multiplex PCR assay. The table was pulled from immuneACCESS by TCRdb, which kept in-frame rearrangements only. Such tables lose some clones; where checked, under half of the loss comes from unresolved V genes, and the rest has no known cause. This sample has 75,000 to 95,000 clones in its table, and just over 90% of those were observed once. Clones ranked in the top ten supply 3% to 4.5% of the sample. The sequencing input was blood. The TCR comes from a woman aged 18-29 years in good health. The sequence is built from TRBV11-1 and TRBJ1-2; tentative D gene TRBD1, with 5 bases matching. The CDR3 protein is CASSPEGRTGYTF. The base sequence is TGTGCCAGCAGCCCAGAGGGACGGACCGGCTACACCTTC.